The 11 T cell receptor beta chains below come from one sample, sequenced in a study of CD8 T cells in Susac syndrome. The authors reverse transcribed roughly 0.45 to 1 ug RNA with random hexamers. TCRdb ran MiXCR on the immunoSEQ multiplex PCR reads and lists one entry per CDR3 protein. The sample includes some 160,000 distinct CDR3 sequences, 95% of them seen just once. The source material was CD8+ T cells from PBMCs. The receptors derive from a human donor with multiple sclerosis.

The J gene is TRBJ2-1, the V gene TRBV7-9; D call uncertain. Germline CDR1 is SEHNR and CDR2 is FQNEAQ (reference sequence). Trimming pared 7 bases from V and 6 bases from J, leaving 10 bases between. The CDR3 contains 12 residues. The CDR3 is CASTLGRNEQFF. CDR3 DNA: TGTGCCAGCACCCTCGGCCGCAATGAGCAGTTCTTC.

The V call is TRBV6-4, the J call TRBJ2-7, with D hard to call. Germline CDR1 MRHNA, CDR2 SNTAGT. The CDR3 is 16 residues long. V dropped 7 bases and J dropped 5 bases, with 24 bases sitting between them. This chain's CDR3 is CASIDRVRARRDEQYF. CDR3 bases: TGTGCCAGCATCGATCGGGTCCGGGCTCGTAGGGACGAGCAGTACTTC.

The V call is TRBV5-1, the J call TRBJ2-7; a weak D match, TRBD1 (6 bases). V gave up 5 bases and J gave up 2 bases, with 17 bases separating them. Germline assignment: CDR1 SGHRS and CDR2 YFSETQ. The CDR3 totals 15 residues. CDR3 in amino acids: CASSSAGGGTYEQYF. The CDR3 DNA reads as TGCGCCAGCAGTTCCGCTGGGGGCGGAACCTACGAGCAGTACTTC.

This clonotype was picked up one time. The chain is built from TRBV29-1 and TRBJ2-7; D is possibly TRBD2 (6 bases). With 6 bases removed from V and 4 bases from J, the gap between germline ends came to 25 bases. This CDR3 region has 16 residues. Germline CDR1 reads SQVTM; CDR2 reads ANQGSEA. The CDR3 DNA reads TGCAGCGTGAGAGGAGGGCCGGACCCTTCCCTTTACGAGCAGTACTTC. Its protein is CSVRGGPDPSLYEQYF.

V and J are TRBV13 and TRBJ2-5, with 10 bases identical to TRBD1. The CDR3 extends over 15 amino acids. With 0 bases clipped from V and 5 bases from J, the junction kept 3 bases outside the gene matches. The germline gives CDR1 PRHDT, CDR2 FYEKMQ (reference sequence). This chain's CDR3 is CASSLGPGQGETQYF. The CDR3 region has the DNA TGTGCCAGCAGCTTAGGGCCGGGACAGGGGGAGACCCAGTACTTC.

This chain uses TRBV20-1 with TRBJ2-7, with D possibly matching TRBD2 (5 bases). CDR1 and CDR2 (germline): DFQATT, SNEGSKA (reference sequence). Deletions cut 2 bases from V and 4 bases from J, with 18 bases between. The CDR3 extends over 15 amino acids. In DNA form, the CDR3 reads TGCAGTGCTAGACACCCGGGGATTCCGTCATACGAGCAGTACTTC. This encodes CSARHPGIPSYEQYF.

The J gene is TRBJ1-5, the V gene TRBV27; D may be TRBD1 (6 bases). The germline gives CDR1 MNHEY, CDR2 SMNVEV (reference sequence). The CDR3 loop spans 12 amino acids. V was trimmed by 8 bases and J by 3 bases, leaving 8 bases between them. The CDR3 region is CASGQSNQPQHF. CDR3 sequence (DNA): TGTGCCAGCGGACAGTCCAATCAGCCCCAGCATTTT.

The CDR3 sequence: CASSARLASIVDTQYF. The CDR3 coding sequence is TGTGCCAGCAGCGCCCGTTTAGCGAGCATTGTAGATACGCAGTATTTT. V usage is TRBV4-2 and J usage is TRBJ2-3; tentatively, D is TRBD2 (5 bases). The CDR3 covers 16 residues. Germline assignment: CDR1 LGHNA and CDR2 YNFKEQ. The ends were cut back, 5 bases at V and 5 bases at J, with 20 bases in the middle.

The genes are TRBV2 and TRBJ2-1; D remains unclear. CDR3 length equals 15 residues. Germline V gene sequence: CDR1 SNHLY, CDR2 FYNNEI. V dropped 8 bases and J dropped 0 bases, with 14 bases sitting between them. CDR3 sequence: CASSSPSSSYNEQFF. Written as DNA, the CDR3 is TGTGCCAGCTCTTCACCGTCTAGCTCCTACAATGAGCAGTTCTTC.

The chain employs TRBV27 and TRBJ2-5; D not resolved. Deletions cut 3 bases from V and 2 bases from J, with 7 bases between. The CDR3 spans 13 residues. From germline, CDR1 is MNHEY and CDR2 SMNVEV (reference sequence). The CDR3 loop reads CASSLTDQETQYF. CDR3 bases: TGTGCCAGCAGTTTGACGGATCAAGAGACCCAGTACTTC.

The V and J genes are TRBV29-1 and TRBJ1-1; no clear D. Trimming stripped 7 bases from V and 8 bases from J, with 11 bases between. The CDR3 totals 10 residues. Per the germline V gene, CDR1 is SQVTM and CDR2 is ANQGSEA. CDR3 sequence (DNA): TGCAGCGCTAAGGGCGACGAAGCTTTCTTT. It codes for CSAKGDEAFF.